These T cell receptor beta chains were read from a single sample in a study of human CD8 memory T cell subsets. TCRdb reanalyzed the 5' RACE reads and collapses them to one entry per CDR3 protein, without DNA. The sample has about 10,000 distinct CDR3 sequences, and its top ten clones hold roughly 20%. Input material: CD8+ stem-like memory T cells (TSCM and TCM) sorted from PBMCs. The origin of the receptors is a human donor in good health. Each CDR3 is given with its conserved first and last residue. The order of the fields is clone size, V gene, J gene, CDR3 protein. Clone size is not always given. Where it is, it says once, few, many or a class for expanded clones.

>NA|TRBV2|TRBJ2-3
CASCTGGADTQYF
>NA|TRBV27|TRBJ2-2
CASSLSDRVGGELFF
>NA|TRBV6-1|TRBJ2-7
CASRPAGGSSYEQYF
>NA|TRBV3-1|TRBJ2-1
CASSHPHIRESFSDEQFF
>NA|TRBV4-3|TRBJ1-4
CASSQDEEGNEKLFF
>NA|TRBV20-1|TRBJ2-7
CSARISDYEQYF
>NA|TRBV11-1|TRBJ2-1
CASSLSGRIRTYYNEQFF
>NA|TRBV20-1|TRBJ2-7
CSARTPTHGTSDQYEQYF
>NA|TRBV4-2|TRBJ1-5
CASSQGTGDYVQPQHF
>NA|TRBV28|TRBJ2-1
CASSLYDRAYNEQFF
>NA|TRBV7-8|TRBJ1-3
CASSGKARGNTIYF
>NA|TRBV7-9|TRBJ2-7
CASSSSGGDTYEQYF
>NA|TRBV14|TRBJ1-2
CASSQAKRSGYTF
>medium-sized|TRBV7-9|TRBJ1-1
CASSPLGRVNTEAFF
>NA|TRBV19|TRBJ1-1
CASSLAGPDTEAFF
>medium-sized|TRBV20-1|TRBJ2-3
CSARDSRTSGTDTQYF
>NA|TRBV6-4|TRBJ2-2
CASSDEGANTGELFF
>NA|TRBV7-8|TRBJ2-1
CASSLGQGSSYNEQFF
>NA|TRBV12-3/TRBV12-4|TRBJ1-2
CASTPAPGGNYGYTF
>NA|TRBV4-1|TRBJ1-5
CASSQEKRDNQPQHF
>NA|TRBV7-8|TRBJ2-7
CASSSSPGLSLGGGYEQYF
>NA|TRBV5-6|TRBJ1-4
CASSLWASTNEKLFF
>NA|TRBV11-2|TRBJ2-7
CASSDTYEQYF
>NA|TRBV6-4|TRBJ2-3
CASSDSTGNTDTQYF
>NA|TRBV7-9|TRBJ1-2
CASSSGGEFSGYTF
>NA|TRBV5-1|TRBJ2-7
CASSLTLAGNEQYF
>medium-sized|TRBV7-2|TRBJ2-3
CASSLVAGGPDTQYF
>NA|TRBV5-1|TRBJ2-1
CASGQGYINEQFF
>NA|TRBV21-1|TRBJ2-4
CASSDRLAKNIQYF
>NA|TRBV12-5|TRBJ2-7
CASGLTGGPHEQYF
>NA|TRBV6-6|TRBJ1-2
CASSYTGTGYGYTF
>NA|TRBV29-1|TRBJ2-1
CSVEDRGAGALGEQFF
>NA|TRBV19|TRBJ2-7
CASSPDRATYEQYF
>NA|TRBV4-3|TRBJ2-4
CASSQDRGLENIQYF
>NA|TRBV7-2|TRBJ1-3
CASSYDGGYTIYF
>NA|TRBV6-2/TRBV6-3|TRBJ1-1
CAAAGGDAEAFF
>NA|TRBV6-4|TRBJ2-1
CASSESGGAPHEQFF
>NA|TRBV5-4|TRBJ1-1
CASSLLGSLAFF
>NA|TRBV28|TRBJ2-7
CASSPGTGHSEQYF
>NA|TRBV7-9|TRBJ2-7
CASSFAGGEDYEQYF
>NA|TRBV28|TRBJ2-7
CASSPGLRGYEQYF
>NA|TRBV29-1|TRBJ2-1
CSVGLADSYNEQFF
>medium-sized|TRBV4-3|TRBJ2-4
CASSPGTGSTNIQYF
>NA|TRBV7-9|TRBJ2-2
CASSSVPGQGVGELFF
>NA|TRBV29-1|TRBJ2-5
CSVFPGPEETQYF
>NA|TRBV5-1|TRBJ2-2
CASSLGYRELFF
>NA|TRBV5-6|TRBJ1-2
CASSFFPPGKNGYTF
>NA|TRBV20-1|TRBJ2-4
CSARSRDRERTKNIQYF
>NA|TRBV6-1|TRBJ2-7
CASSEWDRAYEQYF
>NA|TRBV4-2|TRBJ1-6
CASSQAGQGTSPLHF
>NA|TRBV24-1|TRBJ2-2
CATSDLTEHTGELFF